This entry describes one TCR beta chain. What it binds is unknown. These data originate in a study of T cell responses to AZD1222 COVID-19 vaccine. Study outcomes and limitations: Recipients of AZD1222 seropositive at baseline numbered only 6 or 7. Regions 160-218 and 743-854 dominated among vaccine-associated CD4 TCRs spanning spike.

Measured with immunoSEQ multiplex PCR; TCRdb has only the in-frame clones, and not every one. The repertoire holds 55,000 to 75,000 clones, around 85% seen once, with roughly 20% in the top ten. With 4 bases clipped from V and 0 bases from J, the junction kept 2 bases outside the gene matches. The germline V gene has CDR1 SGHNT and CDR2 YYREEE (reference sequence). CDR3 length: 15 amino acids. The specimen was peripheral blood, collected on day 0 of AZD1222 vaccination. The rearrangement uses TRBV5-4 and TRBJ2-7, with 12 nucleotides matching TRBD2. The sequence came from an adult in good health. CDR3 protein: CASSPTSGSSYEQYF. CDR3 sequence (DNA): TGTGCCAGCAGCCCGACTAGCGGGAGCTCCTACGAGCAGTACTTC.